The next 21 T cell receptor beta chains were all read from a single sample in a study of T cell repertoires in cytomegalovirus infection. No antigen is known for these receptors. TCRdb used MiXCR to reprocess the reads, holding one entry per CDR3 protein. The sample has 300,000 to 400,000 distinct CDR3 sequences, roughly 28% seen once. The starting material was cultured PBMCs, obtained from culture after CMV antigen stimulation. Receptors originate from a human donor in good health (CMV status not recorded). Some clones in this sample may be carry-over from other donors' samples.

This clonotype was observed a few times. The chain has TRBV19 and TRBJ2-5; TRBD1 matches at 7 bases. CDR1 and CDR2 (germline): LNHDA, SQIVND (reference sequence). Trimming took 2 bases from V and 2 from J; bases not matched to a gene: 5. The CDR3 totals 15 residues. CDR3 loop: CASSIYQGEQETQYF. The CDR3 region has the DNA TGTGCCAGTAGTATATATCAGGGGGAACAAGAGACCCAGTACTTC.

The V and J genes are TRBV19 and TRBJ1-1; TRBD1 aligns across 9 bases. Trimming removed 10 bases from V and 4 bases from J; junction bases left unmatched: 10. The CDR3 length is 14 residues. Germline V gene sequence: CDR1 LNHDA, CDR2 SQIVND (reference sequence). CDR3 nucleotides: TGTGCCACCTCCCAACAGGGGGCGGGCACTGAAGCTTTCTTT. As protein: CATSQQGAGTEAFF.

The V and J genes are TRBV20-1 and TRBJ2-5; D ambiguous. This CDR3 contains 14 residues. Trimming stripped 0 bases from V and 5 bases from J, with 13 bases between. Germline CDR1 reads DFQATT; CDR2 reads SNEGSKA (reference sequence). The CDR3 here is CSARDELLRETQYF. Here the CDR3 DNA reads TGCAGTGCTAGAGATGAACTGCTTAGGGAGACCCAGTACTTC.

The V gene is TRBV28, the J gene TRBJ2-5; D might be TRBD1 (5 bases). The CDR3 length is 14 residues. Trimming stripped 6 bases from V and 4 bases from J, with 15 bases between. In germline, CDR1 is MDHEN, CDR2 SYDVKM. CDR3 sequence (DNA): TGTGCCAGCAGCTTACCCCTCCAGGGAGAGACCCAGTACTTC. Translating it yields CASSLPLQGETQYF.

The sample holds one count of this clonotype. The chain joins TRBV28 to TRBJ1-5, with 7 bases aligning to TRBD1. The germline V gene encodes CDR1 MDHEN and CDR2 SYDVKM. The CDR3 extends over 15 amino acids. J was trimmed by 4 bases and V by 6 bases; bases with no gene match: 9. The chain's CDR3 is CASSPTGEGNQPQHF. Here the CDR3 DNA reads TGTGCCAGCAGCCCTACAGGGGAGGGGAATCAGCCCCAGCATTTT.

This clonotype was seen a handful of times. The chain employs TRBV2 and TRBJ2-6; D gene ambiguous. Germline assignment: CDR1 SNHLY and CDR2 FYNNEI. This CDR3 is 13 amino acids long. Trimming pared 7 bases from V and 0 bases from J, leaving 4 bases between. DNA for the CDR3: TGTGCCAGCACGGGCTCTGGGGCCAACGTCCTGACTTTC. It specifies CASTGSGANVLTF.

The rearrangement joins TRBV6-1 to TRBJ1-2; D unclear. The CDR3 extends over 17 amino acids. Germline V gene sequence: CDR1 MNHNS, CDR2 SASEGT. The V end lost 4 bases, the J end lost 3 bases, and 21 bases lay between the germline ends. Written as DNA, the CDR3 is TGTGCCAGCAGTGTAACACTGGGATACACAATATACTATGGCTACACCTTC. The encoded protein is CASSVTLGYTIYYGYTF.

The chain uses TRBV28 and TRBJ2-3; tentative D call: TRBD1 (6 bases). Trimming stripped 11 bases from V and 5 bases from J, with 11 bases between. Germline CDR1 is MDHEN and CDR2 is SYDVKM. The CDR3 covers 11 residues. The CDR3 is CAASGVDTQYF. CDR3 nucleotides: TGTGCCGCCTCAGGGGTAGATACGCAGTATTTT.

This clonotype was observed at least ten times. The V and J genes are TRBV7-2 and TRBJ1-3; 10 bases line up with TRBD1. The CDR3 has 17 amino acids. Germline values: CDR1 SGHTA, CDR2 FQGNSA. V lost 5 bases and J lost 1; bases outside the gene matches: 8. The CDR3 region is CASSPWTGGTSGNTIYF. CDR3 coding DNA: TGTGCCAGCAGCCCCTGGACAGGGGGTACTTCTGGAAACACCATATATTTT. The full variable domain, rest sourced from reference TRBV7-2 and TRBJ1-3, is GAGVSQSPSNKVTEKGKDVELRCDPISGHTALYWYRQSLGQGLEFLIYFQGNSAPDKSGLPSDRFSAERTGGSVSTLTIQRTQQEDSAVYLCASSPWTGGTSGNTIYFGEGSWLTVV.

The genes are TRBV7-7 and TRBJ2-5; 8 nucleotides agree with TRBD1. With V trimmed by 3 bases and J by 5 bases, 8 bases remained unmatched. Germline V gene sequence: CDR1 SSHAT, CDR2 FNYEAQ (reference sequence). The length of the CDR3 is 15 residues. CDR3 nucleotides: TGTGCCAGCAGCTTCGGGACAGGCCAGTCGGAGACCCAGTACTTC. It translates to CASSFGTGQSETQYF.

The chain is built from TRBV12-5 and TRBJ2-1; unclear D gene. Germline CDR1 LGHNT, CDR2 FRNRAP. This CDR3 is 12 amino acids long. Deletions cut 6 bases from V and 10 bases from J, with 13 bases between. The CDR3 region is CASGPSSREQFF. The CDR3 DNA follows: TGTGCTAGTGGACCATCGTCTCGGGAGCAGTTCTTC. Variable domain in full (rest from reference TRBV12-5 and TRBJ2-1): DARVTQTPRHKVTEMGQEVTMRCQPILGHNTVFWYRQTMMQGLELLAYFRNRAPLDDSGMPKDRFSAEMPDATLATLKIQPSEPRDSAVYFCASGPSSREQFFGPGTRLTVL.

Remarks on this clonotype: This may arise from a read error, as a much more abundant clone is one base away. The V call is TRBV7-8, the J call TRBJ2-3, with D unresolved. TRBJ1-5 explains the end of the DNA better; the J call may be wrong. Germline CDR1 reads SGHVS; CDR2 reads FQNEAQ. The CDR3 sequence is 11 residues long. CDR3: CASSHPDTQHF. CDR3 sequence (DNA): TGTGCCAGCAGCCACCCAGATACGCAGCATTTT.

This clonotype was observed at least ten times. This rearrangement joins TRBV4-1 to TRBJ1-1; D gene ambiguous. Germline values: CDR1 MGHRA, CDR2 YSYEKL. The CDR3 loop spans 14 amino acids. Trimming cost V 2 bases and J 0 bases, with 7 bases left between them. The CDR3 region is CASSQPNMNTEAFF. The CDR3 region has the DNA TGCGCCAGCAGCCAACCGAACATGAACACTGAAGCTTTCTTT.

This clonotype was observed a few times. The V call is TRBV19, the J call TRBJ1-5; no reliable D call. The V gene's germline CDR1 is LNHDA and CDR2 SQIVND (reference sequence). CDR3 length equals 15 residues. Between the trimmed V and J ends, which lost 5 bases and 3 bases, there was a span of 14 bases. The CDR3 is CASSPARRLNQPQHF. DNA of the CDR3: TGTGCCAGTAGTCCTGCCCGACGACTCAATCAGCCCCAGCATTTT.

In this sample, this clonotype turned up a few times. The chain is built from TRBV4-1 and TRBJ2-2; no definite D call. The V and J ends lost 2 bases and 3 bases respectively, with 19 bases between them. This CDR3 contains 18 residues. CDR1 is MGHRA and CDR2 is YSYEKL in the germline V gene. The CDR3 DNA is TGCGCCAGCAGCCAACCGACCGGGCCGCAATTTTACACCGGGGAGCTGTTTTTT. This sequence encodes CASSQPTGPQFYTGELFF.

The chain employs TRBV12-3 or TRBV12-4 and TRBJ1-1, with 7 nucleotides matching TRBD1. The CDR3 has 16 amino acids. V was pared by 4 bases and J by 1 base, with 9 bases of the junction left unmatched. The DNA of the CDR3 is TGTGCCAGCAGTTCCTACAGGGGATCCGGGAACACTGAAGCTTTCTTT. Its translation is CASSSYRGSGNTEAFF.

The CDR3 here is CASNQEGSVEQFF. In DNA, the CDR3 is TGTGCCAGCAACCAAGAGGGGAGCGTAGAGCAGTTCTTC. This rearrangement joins TRBV28 to TRBJ2-1; perhaps D is TRBD1 or TRBD2 (5 bases each). Trimming removed 7 bases at V and 10 bases at J, with 17 bases between. The CDR3 extends over 13 amino acids. Germline loops: CDR1 MDHEN, CDR2 SYDVKM.

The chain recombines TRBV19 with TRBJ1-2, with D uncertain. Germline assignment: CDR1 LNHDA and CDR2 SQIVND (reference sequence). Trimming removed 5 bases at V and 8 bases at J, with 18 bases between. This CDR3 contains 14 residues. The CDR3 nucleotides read TGTGCCAGTAGTCCACATTGGCTCTCTCGAGGCTACACCTTC. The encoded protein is CASSPHWLSRGYTF.

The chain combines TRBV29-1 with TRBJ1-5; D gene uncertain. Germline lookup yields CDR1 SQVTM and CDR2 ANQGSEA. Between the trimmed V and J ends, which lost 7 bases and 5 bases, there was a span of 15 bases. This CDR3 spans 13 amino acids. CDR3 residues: CSATSRPDQPQHF. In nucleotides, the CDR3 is TGCAGCGCTACCTCGAGGCCCGATCAGCCCCAGCATTTT.

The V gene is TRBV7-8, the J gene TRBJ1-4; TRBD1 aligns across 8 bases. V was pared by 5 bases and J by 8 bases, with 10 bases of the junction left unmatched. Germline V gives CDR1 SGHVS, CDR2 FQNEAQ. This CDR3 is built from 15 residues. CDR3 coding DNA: TGTGCCAGCAGCCTCACTGGGACAGGAGGGGAAAAACTGTTTTTT. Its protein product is CASSLTGTGGEKLFF.

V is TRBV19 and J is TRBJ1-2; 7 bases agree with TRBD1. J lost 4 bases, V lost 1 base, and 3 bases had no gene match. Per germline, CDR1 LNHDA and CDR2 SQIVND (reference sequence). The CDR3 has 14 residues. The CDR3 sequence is CASSIGGQTYGYTF. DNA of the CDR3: TGTGCCAGTAGTATAGGGGGACAGACCTATGGCTACACCTTC.